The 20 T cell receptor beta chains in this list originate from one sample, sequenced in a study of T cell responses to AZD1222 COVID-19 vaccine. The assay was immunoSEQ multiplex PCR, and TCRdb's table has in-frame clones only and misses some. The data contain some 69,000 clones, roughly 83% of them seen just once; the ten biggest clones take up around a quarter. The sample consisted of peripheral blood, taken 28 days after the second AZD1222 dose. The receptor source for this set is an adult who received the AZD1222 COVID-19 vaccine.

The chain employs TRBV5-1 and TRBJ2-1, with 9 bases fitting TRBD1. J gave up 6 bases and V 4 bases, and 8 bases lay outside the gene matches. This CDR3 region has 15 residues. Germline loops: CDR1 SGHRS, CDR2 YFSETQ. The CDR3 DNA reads TGCGCCAGCAGCGTGGCCGGGACAGGGATCAATGAGCAGTTCTTC. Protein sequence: CASSVAGTGINEQFF.

This chain's CDR3 is CASSLSPGGWDYGYTF. As DNA, the CDR3 is TGTGCCAGCAGTTTATCGCCGGGAGGGTGGGACTATGGCTACACCTTC. This chain connects TRBV27 to TRBJ1-2; D unclear. Trimming left V 0 bases short and J 3 bases short, with 14 bases between. Germline CDR1 MNHEY, CDR2 SMNVEV (reference sequence). This CDR3 comprises 16 residues.

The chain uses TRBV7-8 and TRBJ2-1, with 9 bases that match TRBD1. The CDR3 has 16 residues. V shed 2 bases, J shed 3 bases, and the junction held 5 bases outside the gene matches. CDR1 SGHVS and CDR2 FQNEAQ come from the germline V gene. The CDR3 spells CASSLRRQGGYNEQFF. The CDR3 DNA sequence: TGTGCCAGCAGCTTAAGGCGACAGGGGGGCTACAATGAGCAGTTCTTC. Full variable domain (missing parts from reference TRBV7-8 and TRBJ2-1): GAGVSQSPRYKVAKRGQDVALRCDPISGHVSLFWYQQALGQGPEFLTYFQNEAQLDKSGLPSDRFFAERPEGSVSTLKIQRTQQEDSAVYLCASSLRRQGGYNEQFFGPGTRLTVL.

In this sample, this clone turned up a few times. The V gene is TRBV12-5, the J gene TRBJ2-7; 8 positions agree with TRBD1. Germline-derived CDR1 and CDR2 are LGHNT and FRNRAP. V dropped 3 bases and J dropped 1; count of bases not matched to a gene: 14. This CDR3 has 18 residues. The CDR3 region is CASGFSGQVGARSYEQYF. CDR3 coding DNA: TGTGCTAGTGGTTTCTCGGGACAGGTTGGGGCTAGGTCCTACGAGCAGTACTTC.

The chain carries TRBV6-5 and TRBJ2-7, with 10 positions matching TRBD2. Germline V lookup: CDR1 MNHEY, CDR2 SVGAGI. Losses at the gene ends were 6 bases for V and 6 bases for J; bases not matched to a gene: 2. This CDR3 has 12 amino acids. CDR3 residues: CASRAGGREQYF. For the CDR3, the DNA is TGTGCCAGCAGAGCGGGGGGGCGCGAGCAGTACTTC.

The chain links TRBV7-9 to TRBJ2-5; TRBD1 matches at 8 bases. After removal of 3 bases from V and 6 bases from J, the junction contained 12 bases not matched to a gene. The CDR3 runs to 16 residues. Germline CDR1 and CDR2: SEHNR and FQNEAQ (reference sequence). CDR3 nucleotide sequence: TGTGCCAGCAGCTTTGGTCCCCGACAGGGGATAAAGACCCAGTACTTC. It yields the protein CASSFGPRQGIKTQYF.

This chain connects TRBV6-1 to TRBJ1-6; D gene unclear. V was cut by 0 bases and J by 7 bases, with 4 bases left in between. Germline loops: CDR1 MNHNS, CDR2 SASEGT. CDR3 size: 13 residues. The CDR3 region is CASSEARNSPLHF. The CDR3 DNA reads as TGTGCCAGCAGTGAAGCTCGGAATTCACCCCTCCACTTT.

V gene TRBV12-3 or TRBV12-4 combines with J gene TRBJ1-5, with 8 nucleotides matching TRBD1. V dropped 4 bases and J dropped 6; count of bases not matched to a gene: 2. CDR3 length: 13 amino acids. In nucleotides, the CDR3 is TGTGCCAGCAGTTCGGACAGGGCTCAGCCCCAGCATTTT. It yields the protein CASSSDRAQPQHF.

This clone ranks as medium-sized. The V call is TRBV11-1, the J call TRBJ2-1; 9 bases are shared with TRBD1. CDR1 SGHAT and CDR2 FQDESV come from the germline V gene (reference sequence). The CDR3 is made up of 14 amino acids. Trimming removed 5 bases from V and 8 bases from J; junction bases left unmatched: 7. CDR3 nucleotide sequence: TGTGCCAGCAGCCCTCAAACAGGGGGCGATGAGCAGTTCTTC. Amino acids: CASSPQTGGDEQFF.

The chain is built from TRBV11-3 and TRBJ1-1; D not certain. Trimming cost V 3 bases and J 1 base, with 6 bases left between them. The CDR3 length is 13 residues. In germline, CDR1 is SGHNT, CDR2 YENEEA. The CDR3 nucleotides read TGTGCCAGCAGCTTTTACCAGAACACTGAAGCTTTCTTT. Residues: CASSFYQNTEAFF.

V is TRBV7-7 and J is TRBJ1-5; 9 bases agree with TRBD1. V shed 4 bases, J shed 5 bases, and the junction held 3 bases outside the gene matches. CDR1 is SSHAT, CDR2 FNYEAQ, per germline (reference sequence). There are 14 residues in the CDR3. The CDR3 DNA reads TGTGCCAGCAGCTGGGACAGGGATTATCAGCCCCAGCATTTT. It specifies CASSWDRDYQPQHF. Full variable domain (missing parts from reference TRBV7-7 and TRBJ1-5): GAGVSQSPRYKVTKRGQDVTLRCDPISSHATLYWYQQALGQGPEFLTYFNYEAQPDKSGLPSDRFSAERPEGSISTLTIQRTEQRDSAMYRCASSWDRDYQPQHFGDGTRLSIL.

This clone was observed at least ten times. As DNA, the CDR3 is TGTGCCAGCAGCCGGACAGGGAACATGAACACTGAAGCTTTCTTT. Translated: CASSRTGNMNTEAFF. The chain combines TRBV3-1 (or the pseudogene TRBV3-2) with TRBJ1-1; TRBD1 matches 8 bases. This CDR3 spans 15 amino acids. V was clipped by 4 bases and J by 0 bases; unmatched bases: 4. CDR1 is LGHDT and CDR2 is YNNKEL in the germline V gene (reference sequence).

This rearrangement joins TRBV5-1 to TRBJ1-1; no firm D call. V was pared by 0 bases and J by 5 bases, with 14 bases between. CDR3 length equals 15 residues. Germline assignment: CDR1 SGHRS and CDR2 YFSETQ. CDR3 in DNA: TGCGCCAGCAGCTTGGGGCAAACGGGGATTACTGAAGCTTTCTTT. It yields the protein CASSLGQTGITEAFF.

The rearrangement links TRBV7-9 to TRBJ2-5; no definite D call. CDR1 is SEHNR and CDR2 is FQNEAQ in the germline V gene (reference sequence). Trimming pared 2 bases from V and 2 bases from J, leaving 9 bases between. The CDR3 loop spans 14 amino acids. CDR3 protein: CASSLLASQETQYF. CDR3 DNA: TGTGCCAGCAGCTTATTAGCCTCGCAAGAGACCCAGTACTTC.

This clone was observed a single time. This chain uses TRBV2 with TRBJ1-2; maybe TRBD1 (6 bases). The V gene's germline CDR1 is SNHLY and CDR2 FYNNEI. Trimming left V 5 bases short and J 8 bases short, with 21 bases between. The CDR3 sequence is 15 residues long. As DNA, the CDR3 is TGTGCCAGCAGTTCGGACAGCACCCCCTATCGCGGCTACACCTTC. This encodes CASSSDSTPYRGYTF. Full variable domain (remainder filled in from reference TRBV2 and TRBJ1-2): EPEVTQTPSHQVTQMGQEVILRCVPISNHLYFYWYRQILGQKVEFLVSFYNNEISEKSEIFDDQFSVERPDGSNFTLKIRSTKLEDSAMYFCASSSDSTPYRGYTFGSGTRLTVV.

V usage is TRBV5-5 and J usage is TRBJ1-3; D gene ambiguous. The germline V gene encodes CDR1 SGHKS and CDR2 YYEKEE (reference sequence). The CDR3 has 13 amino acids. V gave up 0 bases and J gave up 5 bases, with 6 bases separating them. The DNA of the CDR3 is TGTGCCAGCAGCTTGGATTGGCGAAACACCATATATTTT. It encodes CASSLDWRNTIYF. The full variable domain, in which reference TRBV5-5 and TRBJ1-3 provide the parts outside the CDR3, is DAGVTQSPTHLIKTRGQQVTLRCSPISGHKSVSWYQQVLGQGPQFIFQYYEKEERGRGNFPDRFSARQFPNYSSELNVNALLLGDSALYLCASSLDWRNTIYFGEGSWLTVV.

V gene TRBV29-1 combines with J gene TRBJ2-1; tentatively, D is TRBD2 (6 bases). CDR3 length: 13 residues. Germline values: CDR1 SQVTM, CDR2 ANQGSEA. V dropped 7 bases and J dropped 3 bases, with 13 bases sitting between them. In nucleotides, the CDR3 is TGCAGCGGGACTAATATAAACTACAATGAGCAGTTCTTC. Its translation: CSGTNINYNEQFF.

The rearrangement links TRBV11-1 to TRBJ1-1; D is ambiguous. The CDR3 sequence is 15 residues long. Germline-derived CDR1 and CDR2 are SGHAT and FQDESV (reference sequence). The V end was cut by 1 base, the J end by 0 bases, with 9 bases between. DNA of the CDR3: TGTGCCAGCAGCTTAGGGCAGACCTTGAACACTGAAGCTTTCTTT. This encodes CASSLGQTLNTEAFF.

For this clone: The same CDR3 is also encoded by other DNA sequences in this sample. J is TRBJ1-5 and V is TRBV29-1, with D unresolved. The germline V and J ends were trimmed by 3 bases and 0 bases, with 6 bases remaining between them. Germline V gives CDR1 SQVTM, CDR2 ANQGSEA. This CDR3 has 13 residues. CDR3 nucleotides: TGCAGCGTTGAGGAATATAGCAATCAGCCCCAGCATTTT. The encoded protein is CSVEEYSNQPQHF.

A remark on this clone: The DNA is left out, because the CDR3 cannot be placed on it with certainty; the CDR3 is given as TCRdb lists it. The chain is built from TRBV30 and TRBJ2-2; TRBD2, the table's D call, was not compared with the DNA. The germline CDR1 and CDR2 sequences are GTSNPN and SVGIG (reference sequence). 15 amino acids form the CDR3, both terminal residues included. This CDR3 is CAIRRLRGSPGSCFF.